These T cell receptor beta chains were read from a single sample in a study of post-analysis software for immune sequencing data. TCRdb ran MiXCR on the PCR reads and lists one entry per CDR3 protein. Among about 770,000 distinct CDR3 sequences listed, approximately 44% were seen once. Sequencing was carried out using blood. Source of these receptors: a girl aged 10 to 17 with multiple sclerosis. Each CDR3 is given with its conserved first and last residue. The D gene is left open where the match is weak. Expanded clones get a size class; other rows say once, few or many, or leave the size out.

j_call | v_call | clone_size | d_call | cdr3_nt | cdr3_aa
TRBJ2-7 | TRBV7-8 | - | TRBD2 | TGTGCCAGCTCAGAGACTAGCATAGTTCGGCGCTACGAGCAGTACTTC | CASSETSIVRRYEQYF
TRBJ1-2 | TRBV7-2 | - | TRBD1 | TGTGCCAGCAGACCACGGGGGAGACAGGGGGTTAACTATGGCTACACCTTC | CASRPRGRQGVNYGYTF
TRBJ2-3 | TRBV3-1 | few | - | TGTGCCAGCAGCCAAGGGCTGGGATGGGGTACGCAGTATTTT | CASSQGLGWGTQYF
TRBJ2-7 | TRBV20-1 | few | - | TGCAGTGCTAGGGTGGAACCCTACGAGCAGTACTTC | CSARVEPYEQYF
TRBJ2-3 | TRBV11-3 | - | TRBD2 | TGTGCCAGCAGCTCACGCATCCTAGCGGTCACAGATACGCAGTATTTT | CASSSRILAVTDTQYF
TRBJ1-2 | TRBV5-1 | - | TRBD1 | TGCGCCAGCAGCGGGAGGGACAGCGGGGCCGGGTATGGCTACACCTTC | CASSGRDSGAGYGYTF
TRBJ2-7 | TRBV10-3 | few | - | TGTGCCATCAGCGCACGCTACGAGCAGTACTTC | CAISARYEQYF
TRBJ2-3 | TRBV4-3 | - | - | TGCGCCAGCAGCCAGGGGGCCGAGGCTGATACGCAGTATTTT | CASSQGAEADTQYF
TRBJ2-7 | TRBV2 | few | TRBD2 | TGTGCCAGCAGTCCGGGACTAGCGGGAGCCGAGCAGTACTTC | CASSPGLAGAEQYF
TRBJ2-5 | TRBV29-1 | - | - | TGCAGCGTTAGTTCCAGGCGGGGTAGCGAGACCCAGTACTTC | CSVSSRRGSETQYF
TRBJ2-5 | TRBV7-9 | few | - | TGTGCCAGCAGCTTACCGTCTAGCGAAGAGACCCAGTACTTC | CASSLPSSEETQYF
TRBJ2-3 | TRBV29-1 | - | TRBD2 | TGCAGCGTTGGGAGTAGCGGGAGTAGGGGGGATACGCAGTATTTT | CSVGSSGSRGDTQYF
TRBJ2-7 | TRBV30 | - | TRBD2 | TGTGCCTGGAGCCACCGGGGGGACCTTTACGAGCAGTACTTC | CAWSHRGDLYEQYF
TRBJ2-3 | TRBV6-6 | - | - | TGTGCCAGCAGTTACTCGGCCGGTCTTACAAGAGCAGATACGCAGTATTTT | CASSYSAGLTRADTQYF
TRBJ1-1 | TRBV6-6 | few | - | TGTGCCACCACCCGAGGGGAGAACACTGAAGCTTTCTTT | CATTRGENTEAFF
TRBJ2-4 | TRBV28 | - | - | TGTGCCAGCAGTTTGACGAGACTGACGAACCTAGCCAAAAACATTCAGTACTTC | CASSLTRLTNLAKNIQYF
TRBJ2-7 | TRBV5-1 | - | TRBD2 | TGCGCCAGCAGACTAGCGGGATACGAGCAGTACTTC | CASRLAGYEQYF
TRBJ2-7 | TRBV5-5 | - | - | TGTGCCAGCAGCTTAGGCCAGACCTTCTACGAGCAGGACTTC | CASSLGQTFYEQDF
TRBJ2-7 | TRBV20-1 | - | - | TGCAGTGCTAGAAACGGATATTACTACGAGCAGTACTTC | CSARNGYYYEQYF
TRBJ1-2 | TRBV10-3 | - | - | TGTGCCATCAGTGAATCGTCTACTAACTATGGCTACACCTTC | CAISESSTNYGYTF
TRBJ2-7 | TRBV11-2 | - | TRBD1 | TGTGCCAGCAGCCCACTCGACAGGGGCGGACGCTGCGAGCAGTACTTC | CASSPLDRGGRCEQYF
TRBJ2-3 | TRBV12-3/TRBV12-4 | few | TRBD2 | TGTGCCAGCAGTTCCGACAGACTAGCGGGAGGGTACCACACAGATACGCAGTATTTT | CASSSDRLAGGYHTDTQYF
TRBJ2-7 | TRBV20-1 | - | - | TGCAGTGCTAGACCGGGAGTTTCATCCTACGGGCAGTACTTC | CSARPGVSSYGQYF
TRBJ2-7 | TRBV2 | - | TRBD1 | TGTGCCAGCATGCAGGACCCCGACAGGGGTATGGCCTACGAGCAGTACTTC | CASMQDPDRGMAYEQYF
TRBJ2-1 | TRBV2 | - | TRBD2 | TGTGCCAGCAGTACCACTCGGACTAGCGGGAGCCCCTGGGAGCAGTTCTTC | CASSTTRTSGSPWEQFF
TRBJ2-7 | TRBV12-3/TRBV12-4 | - | - | TGTGCGGGAAGGAGGGGCGAGCAGTACTTC | CAGRRGEQYF
TRBJ2-7 | TRBV20-1 | - | TRBD2 | TGCAGTGCTTACCTTTTAGCGGGAGGGTTCCACGAGCAGTACTTC | CSAYLLAGGFHEQYF
TRBJ1-1 | TRBV13 | many | - | TGTGCCAGCAGCTTAGCTTGGAACACTGAAGCTTTCTTT | CASSLAWNTEAFF
TRBJ2-3 | TRBV2 | few | - | TGTGCCAGCAGTAGCCTTCATGGGGATACGCAGTATTTT | CASSSLHGDTQYF
TRBJ1-2 | TRBV28 | - | TRBD1 | TGTGCCAGCAGTCCATATAGCGGGACAGGGAATGGCTACACCTTC | CASSPYSGTGNGYTF
TRBJ2-7 | TRBV5-1 | - | TRBD1 | TGCGCCAGCAGCTGGACGGGACAGTCCTACGAGCAGTACTTC | CASSWTGQSYEQYF
TRBJ2-3 | TRBV6-5 | - | - | TGTGCCAGCAGTAACCGACTGGATGGTGGAGATACGCAGTATTTT | CASSNRLDGGDTQYF
TRBJ2-5 | TRBV25-1 | few | - | TGTGCCAGCAGTGTAGCGGCCCAAGAGACCCAGTACTTC | CASSVAAQETQYF
TRBJ2-7 | TRBV20-1 | - | TRBD1 | TGCAGTGGGGACAGTCGAAGCTCCTACGAGCAGTACTTC | CSGDSRSSYEQYF
TRBJ2-3 | TRBV15 | few | TRBD2 | TGTGCCACCAGCAGCGGGGTTAGCGGGACCTACACAGATACGCAGTATTTT | CATSSGVSGTYTDTQYF
TRBJ1-5 | TRBV28 | - | TRBD1 | TGTGCCAGCACCTCGGGACAGTTAAGCAATCAGCCCCAGCATTTT | CASTSGQLSNQPQHF
TRBJ2-3 | TRBV4-2 | - | - | TGTGCCAGCAGCCAAGAGGCTAGCAGCTTCACAGATACGCAGTATTTT | CASSQEASSFTDTQYF
TRBJ2-7 | TRBV7-2 | - | - | TGTGCCAGCAGCTTGGGCCCCTTCAATGAGCAGTACTTC | CASSLGPFNEQYF
TRBJ1-6 | TRBV25-1 | - | TRBD1 | TGTGCCAGCAGTGAATCGGGGACAGGGGGCTATTCACCCCTCCACTTT | CASSESGTGGYSPLHF
TRBJ1-5 | TRBV27 | - | - | TGTGCCAGCTCACTAGGAGTCTGGAGCAATCAGCCCCAGCATTTT | CASSLGVWSNQPQHF
TRBJ1-2 | TRBV28 | - | - | TGTGCCAGCTCCAGCCCCACTAACTATGGCTACACCTTC | CASSSPTNYGYTF
TRBJ2-3 | TRBV20-1 | few | TRBD2 | TGCAGTGCTGGACTAGCGGGAGGGCCGGGGAGCACAGATACGCAGTATTTT | CSAGLAGGPGSTDTQYF